This T cell receptor (beta chain) was recorded in a study of T cells in Graves' hyperthyroidism and ophthalmopathy. Using RNA transcripts as the source, TCR beta CDR3 regions were amplified. The TCR CDR3 was amplified in a first-round RT-PCR using the HTBI primer set. MiXCR was run by TCRdb on the multiplex PCR reads, yielding one entry per CDR3 protein. Of approximately 400,000 distinct CDR3 sequences in the sample, around 14% were seen once. This CDR3 comprises 13 residues. Trimming took off 1 base at V and 2 bases at J, with 5 bases between the two ends. Germline CDR1 LNHNV, CDR2 YYDKDF (reference sequence). Study-wide findings and caveats: For ophthalmopathy, model prediction preceded onset by a median roughly 6.5 months.

This clonotype has ten or more counts. The antigen remains undetermined. Patients showing uncontrolled infection, other autoimmune disease, pregnancy or lactation were ineligible. Diagnosis rested on symptoms, serum thyroxine and TRAb, thyroid ultrasound, and orbital computed tomography. Sampled blood dates from first hyperthyroidism diagnosis, and it precedes any ophthalmopathy symptoms. Source material: blood. This receptor was taken from a woman aged 18-29 years with Graves' hyperthyroidism that later progressed to Graves' ophthalmopathy. This sequence joins TRBV15 and TRBJ2-5, with no clear D. The CDR3 bases are TGTGCCACCAGCAGAGTGAGTCAAGAGACCCAGTACTTC. Translation: CATSRVSQETQYF.